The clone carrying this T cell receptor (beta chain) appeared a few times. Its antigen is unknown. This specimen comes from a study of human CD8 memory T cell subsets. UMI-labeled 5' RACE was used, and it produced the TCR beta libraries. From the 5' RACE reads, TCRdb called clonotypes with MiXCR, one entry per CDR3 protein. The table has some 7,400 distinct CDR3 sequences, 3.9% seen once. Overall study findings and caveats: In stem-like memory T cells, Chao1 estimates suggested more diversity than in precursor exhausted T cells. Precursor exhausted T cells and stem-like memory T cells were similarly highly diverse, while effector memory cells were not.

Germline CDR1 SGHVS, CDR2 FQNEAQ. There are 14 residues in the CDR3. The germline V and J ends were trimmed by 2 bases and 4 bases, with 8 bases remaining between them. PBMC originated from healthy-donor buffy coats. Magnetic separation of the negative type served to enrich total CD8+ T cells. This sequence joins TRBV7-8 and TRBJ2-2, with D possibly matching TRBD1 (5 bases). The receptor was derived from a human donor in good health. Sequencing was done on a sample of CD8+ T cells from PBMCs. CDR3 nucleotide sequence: TGTGCCAGCAGCTTAAATAGGGGCACCGGGGAGCTGTTTTTT. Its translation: CASSLNRGTGELFF. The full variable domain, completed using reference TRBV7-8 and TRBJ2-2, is GAGVSQSPRYKVAKRGQDVALRCDPISGHVSLFWYQQALGQGPEFLTYFQNEAQLDKSGLPSDRFFAERPEGSVSTLKIQRTQQEDSAVYLCASSLNRGTGELFFGEGSRLTVL.